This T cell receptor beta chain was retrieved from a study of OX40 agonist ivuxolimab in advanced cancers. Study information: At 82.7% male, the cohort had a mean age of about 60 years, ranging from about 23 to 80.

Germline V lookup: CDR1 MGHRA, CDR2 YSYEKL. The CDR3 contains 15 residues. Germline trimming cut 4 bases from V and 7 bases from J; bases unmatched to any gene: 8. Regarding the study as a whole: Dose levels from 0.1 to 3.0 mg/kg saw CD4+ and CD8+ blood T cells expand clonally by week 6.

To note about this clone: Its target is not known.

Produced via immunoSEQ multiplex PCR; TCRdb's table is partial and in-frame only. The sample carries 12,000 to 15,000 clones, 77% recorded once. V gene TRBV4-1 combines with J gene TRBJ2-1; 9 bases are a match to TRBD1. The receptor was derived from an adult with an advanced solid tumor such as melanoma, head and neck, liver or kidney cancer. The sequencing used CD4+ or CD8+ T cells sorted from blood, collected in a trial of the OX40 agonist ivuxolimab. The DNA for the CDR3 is TGCGCCAGCAGCCGTGGACAGGGGTCGCGGAATGAGCAGTTCTTC. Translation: CASSRGQGSRNEQFF.